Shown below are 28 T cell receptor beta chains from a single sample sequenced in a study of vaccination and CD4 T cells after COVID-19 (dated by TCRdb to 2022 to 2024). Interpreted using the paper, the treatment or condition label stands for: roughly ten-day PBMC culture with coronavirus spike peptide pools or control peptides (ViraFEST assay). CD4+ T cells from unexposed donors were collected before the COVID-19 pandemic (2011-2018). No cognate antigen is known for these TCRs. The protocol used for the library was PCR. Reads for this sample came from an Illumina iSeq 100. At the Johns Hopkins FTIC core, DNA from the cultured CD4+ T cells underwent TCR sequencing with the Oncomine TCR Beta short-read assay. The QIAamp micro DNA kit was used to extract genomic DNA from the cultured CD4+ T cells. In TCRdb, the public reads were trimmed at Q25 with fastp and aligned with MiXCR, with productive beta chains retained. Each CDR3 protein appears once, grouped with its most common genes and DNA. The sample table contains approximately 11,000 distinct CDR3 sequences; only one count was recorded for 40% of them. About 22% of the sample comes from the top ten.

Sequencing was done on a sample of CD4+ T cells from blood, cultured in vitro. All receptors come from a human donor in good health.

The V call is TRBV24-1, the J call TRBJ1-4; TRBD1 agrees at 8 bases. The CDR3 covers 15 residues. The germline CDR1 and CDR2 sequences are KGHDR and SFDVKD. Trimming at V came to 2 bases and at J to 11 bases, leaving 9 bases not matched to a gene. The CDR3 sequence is CATSDSGQAQGKLFF. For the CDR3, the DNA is TGTGCCACCAGTGATTCGGGACAGGCCCAGGGCAAACTGTTTTTT.

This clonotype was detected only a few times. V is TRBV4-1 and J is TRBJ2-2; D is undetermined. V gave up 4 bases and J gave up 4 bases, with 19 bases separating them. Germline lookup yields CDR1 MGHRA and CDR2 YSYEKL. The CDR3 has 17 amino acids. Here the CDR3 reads CASSLRPAKVGTGELFF. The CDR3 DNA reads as TGCGCCAGCAGCCTCAGACCAGCGAAGGTTGGCACCGGGGAGCTGTTTTTT.

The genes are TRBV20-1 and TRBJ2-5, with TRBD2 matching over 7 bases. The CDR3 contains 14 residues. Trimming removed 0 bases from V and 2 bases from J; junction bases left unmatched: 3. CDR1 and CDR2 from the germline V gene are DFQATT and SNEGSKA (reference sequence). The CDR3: CSARDLGRQETQYF. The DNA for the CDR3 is TGCAGTGCTAGAGATCTCGGGAGGCAAGAGACCCAGTACTTC.

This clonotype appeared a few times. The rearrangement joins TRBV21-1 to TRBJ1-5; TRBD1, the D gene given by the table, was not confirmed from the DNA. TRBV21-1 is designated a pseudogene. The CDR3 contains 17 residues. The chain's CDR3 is CASSKVRGEPRNQPQHF. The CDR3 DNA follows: TGTGCCAGCAGCAAAGTGAGGGGGGAGCCCCGCAATCAGCCCCAGCATTTT.

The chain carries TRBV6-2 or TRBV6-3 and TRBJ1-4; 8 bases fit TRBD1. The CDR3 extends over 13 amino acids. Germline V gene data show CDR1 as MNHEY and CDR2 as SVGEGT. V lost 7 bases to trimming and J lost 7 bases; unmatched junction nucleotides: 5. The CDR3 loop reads CASTDRGGEKLFF. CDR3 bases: TGTGCCAGCACCGACAGGGGAGGTGAAAAACTGTTTTTT.

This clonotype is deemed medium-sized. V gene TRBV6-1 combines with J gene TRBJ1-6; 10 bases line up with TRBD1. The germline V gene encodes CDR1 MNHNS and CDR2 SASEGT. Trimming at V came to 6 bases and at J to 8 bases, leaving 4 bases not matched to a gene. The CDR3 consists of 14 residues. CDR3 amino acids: CASSTGTGDSPLHF. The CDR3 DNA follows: TGTGCCAGCAGCACCGGGACAGGGGATTCACCCCTCCACTTT.

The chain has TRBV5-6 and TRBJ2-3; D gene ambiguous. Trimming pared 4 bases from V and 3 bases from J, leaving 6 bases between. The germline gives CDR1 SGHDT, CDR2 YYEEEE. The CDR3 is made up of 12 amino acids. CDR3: CASSPDTDTQYF. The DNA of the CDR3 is TGTGCCAGCAGCCCCGATACAGATACGCAGTATTTT.

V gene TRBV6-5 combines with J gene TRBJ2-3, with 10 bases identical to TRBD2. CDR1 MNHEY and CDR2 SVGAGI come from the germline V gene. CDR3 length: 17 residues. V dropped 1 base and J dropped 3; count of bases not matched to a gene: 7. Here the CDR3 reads CASSYFQSAGGTDTQYF. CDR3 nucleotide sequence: TGTGCCAGCAGTTACTTCCAGTCAGCGGGAGGGACAGATACGCAGTATTTT.

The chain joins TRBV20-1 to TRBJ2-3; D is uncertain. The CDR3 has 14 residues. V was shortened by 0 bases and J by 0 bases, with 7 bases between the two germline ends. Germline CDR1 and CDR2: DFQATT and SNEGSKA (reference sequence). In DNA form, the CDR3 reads TGCAGTGCTAGAGATCTCGTTAGCACAGATACGCAGTATTTT. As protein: CSARDLVSTDTQYF.

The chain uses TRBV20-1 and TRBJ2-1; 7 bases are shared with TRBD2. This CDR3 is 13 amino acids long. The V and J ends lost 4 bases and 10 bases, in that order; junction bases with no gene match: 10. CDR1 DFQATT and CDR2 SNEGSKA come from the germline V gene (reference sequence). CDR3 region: CSATGLHPAEQFF. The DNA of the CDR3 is TGCAGTGCTACGGGACTACACCCAGCGGAGCAGTTCTTC.

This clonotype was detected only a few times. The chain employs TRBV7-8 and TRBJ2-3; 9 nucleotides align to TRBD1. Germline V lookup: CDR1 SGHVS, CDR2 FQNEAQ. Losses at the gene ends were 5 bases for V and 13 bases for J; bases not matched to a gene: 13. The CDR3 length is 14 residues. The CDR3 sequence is CASSPTRDRAPKYF. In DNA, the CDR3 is TGTGCCAGCAGCCCGACCCGGGACAGGGCCCCGAAGTATTTT.

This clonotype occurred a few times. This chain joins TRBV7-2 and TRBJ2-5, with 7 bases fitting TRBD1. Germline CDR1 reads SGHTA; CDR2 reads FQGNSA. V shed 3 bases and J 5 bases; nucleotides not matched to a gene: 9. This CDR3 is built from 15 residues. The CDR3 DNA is TGTGCCAGCAGCTTCGGCCCCCCCAGGGGGGAGACCCAGTACTTC. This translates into CASSFGPPRGETQYF.

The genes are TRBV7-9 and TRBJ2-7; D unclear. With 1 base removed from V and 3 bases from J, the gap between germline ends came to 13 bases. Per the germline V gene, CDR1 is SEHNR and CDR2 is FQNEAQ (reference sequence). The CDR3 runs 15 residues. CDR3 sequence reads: CASSLGQNGLYEQYF. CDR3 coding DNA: TGTGCCAGCAGCTTAGGGCAGAACGGGCTCTACGAGCAGTACTTC.

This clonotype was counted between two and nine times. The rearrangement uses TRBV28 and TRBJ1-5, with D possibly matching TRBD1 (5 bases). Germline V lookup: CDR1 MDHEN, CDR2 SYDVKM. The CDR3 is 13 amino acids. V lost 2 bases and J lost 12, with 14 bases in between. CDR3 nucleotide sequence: TGTGCCAGCAGTTTAAGGACACTATGGGACCAGCATTTT. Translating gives CASSLRTLWDQHF.

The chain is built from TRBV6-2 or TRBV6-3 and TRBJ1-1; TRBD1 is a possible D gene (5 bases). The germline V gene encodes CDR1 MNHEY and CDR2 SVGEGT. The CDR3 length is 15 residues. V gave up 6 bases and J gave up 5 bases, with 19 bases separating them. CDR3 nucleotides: TGTGCCAGCAGCGCCAAACTCAGGGCGAGGACTGAAGCTTTCTTT. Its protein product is CASSAKLRARTEAFF.

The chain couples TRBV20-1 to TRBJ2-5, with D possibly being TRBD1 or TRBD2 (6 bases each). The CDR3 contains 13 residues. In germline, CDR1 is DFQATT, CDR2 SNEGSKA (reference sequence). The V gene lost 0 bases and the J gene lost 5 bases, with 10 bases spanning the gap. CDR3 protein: CSARDGGRETQYF. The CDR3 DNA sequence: TGCAGTGCTAGAGACGGGGGCAGGGAGACCCAGTACTTC.

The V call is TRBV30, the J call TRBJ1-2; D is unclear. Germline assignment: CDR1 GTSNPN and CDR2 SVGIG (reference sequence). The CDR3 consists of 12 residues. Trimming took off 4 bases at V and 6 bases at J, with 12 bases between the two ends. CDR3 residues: CAWNRGLDGYTF. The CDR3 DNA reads TGTGCCTGGAATCGGGGTTTGGATGGCTACACCTTC.

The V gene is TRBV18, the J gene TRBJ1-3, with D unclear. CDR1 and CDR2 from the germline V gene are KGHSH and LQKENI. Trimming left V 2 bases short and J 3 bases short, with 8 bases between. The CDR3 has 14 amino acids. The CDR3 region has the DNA TGTGCCAGCTCACCAGCGGACCTTGGAAACACCATATATTTT. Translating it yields CASSPADLGNTIYF.

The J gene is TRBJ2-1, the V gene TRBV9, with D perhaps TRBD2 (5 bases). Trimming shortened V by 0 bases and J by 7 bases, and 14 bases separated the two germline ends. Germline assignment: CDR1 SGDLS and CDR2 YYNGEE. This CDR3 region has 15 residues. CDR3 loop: CASSVESSRSNEQFF. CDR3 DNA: TGTGCCAGCAGCGTAGAGTCTAGCAGAAGTAATGAGCAGTTCTTC.

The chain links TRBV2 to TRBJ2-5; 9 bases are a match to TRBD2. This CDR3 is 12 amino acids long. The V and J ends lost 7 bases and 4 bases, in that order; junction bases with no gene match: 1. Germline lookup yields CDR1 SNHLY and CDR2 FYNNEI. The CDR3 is CASMTSGETQYF. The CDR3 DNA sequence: TGTGCCAGCATGACTAGCGGAGAGACCCAGTACTTC.

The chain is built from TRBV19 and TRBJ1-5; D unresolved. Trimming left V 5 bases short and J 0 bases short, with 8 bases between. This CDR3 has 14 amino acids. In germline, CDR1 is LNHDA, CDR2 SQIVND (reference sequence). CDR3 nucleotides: TGTGCCAGTAGTGTTCACATTAGCAATCAGCCCCAGCATTTT. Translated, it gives CASSVHISNQPQHF.

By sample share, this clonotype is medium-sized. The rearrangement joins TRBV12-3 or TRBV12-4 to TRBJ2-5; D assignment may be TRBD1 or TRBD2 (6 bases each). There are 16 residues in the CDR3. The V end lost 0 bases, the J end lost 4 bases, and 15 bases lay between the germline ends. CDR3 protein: CASSLARGAIGETQYF. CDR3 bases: TGTGCCAGCAGTTTAGCGAGGGGGGCAATCGGAGAGACCCAGTACTTC.

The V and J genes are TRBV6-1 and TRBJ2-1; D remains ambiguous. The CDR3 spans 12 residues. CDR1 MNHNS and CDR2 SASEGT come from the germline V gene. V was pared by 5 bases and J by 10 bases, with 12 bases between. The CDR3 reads CASSIRQWEQFF. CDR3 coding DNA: TGTGCCAGCAGTATTCGGCAGTGGGAGCAGTTCTTC.

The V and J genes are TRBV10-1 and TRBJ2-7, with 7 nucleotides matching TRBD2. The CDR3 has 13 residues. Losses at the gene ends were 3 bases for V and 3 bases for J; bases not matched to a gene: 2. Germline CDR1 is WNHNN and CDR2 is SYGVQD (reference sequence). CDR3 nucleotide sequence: TGCGCCAGCAGTGACCCTAGCGGCTACGAGCAGTACTTC. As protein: CASSDPSGYEQYF.

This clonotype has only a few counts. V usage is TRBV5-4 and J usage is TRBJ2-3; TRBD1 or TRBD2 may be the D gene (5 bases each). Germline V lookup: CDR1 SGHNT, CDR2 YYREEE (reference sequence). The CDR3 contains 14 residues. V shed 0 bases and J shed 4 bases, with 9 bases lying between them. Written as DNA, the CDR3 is TGTGCCAGCAGCTTGGGGGGGTCGGCAGATACGCAGTATTTT. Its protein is CASSLGGSADTQYF.

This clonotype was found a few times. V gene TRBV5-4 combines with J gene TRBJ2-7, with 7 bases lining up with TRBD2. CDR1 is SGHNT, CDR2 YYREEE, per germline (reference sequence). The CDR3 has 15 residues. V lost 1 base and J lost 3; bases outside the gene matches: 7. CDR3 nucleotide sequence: TGTGCCAGCAGCTTGAGTCTAGCGGAAAACTACGAGCAGTACTTC. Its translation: CASSLSLAENYEQYF.

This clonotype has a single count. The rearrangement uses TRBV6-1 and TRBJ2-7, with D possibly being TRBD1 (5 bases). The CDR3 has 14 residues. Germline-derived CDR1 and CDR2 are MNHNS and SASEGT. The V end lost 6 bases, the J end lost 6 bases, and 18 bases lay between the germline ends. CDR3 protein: CASRPNRLKGEQYF. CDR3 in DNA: TGTGCCAGCAGACCGAACAGGTTAAAGGGCGAGCAGTACTTC.

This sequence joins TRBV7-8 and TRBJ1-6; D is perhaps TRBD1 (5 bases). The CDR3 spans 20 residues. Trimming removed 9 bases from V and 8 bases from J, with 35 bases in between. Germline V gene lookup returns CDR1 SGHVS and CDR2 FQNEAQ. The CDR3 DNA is TGTGCCAGTTCCCTTACTGCGGGACTGCCTGCCCTCAATAAGGATTCACCCCTCCACTTT. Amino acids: CASSLTAGLPALNKDSPLHF.